This T cell receptor beta chain was recovered during a study of OX40 agonist ivuxolimab in advanced cancers. Overall study context: The drug used for patients, ivuxolimab, was an agonistic anti-OX40 (CD134) antibody. Intravenous ivuxolimab at 0.01 to 10 mg/kg was given to patients every 2 weeks. Hepatocellular carcinoma, melanoma, renal cell or head and neck cancer was diagnosed in the dose-escalation patients.

Profiled with immunoSEQ multiplex PCR; TCRdb holds only in-frame clones, not every one. The table shows 96,000 or so clones, with under 85% occurring only once. The cohort excluded patients with autoimmune disease history or systemic immunosuppression. The input for sequencing was CD4+ or CD8+ T cells sorted from blood, taken in a trial of the OX40 agonist ivuxolimab. The source of this sequence is an adult with an advanced solid tumor such as melanoma, head and neck, liver or kidney cancer.

The CDR3 reads CASSDSASGSGYTQYF. The CDR3 DNA reads TGTGCCAGCAGTGATTCGGCTAGCGGGAGCGGGTATACGCAGTATTTT. The genes are TRBV2 and TRBJ2-3, with 10 nucleotides matching TRBD2. Germline V gives CDR1 SNHLY, CDR2 FYNNEI. The J segment lost 7 bases and the V segment lost 3 bases, leaving 10 bases of the junction unmatched. The CDR3 extends over 16 amino acids.